The 29 T cell receptor beta chains below all came from one sample that was sequenced in a study of blood T cells in healthy people across ages. PCR was performed a second time for about 6 to 12 cycles using a sample-barcoded 5' primer and a J-beta primer mix. TCRdb itself ran the 5' RACE reads through MiXCR, one entry per CDR3 protein. Among around 900,000 distinct CDR3 sequences listed, more than 25% were seen once. The specimen was blood. The receptor source for this set is an elderly woman in good health.

The table lists this clonotype with many counts. The chain links TRBV4-2 to TRBJ2-3, with TRBD2 matching over 8 bases. The CDR3 is made up of 17 amino acids. Losses at the gene ends were 0 bases for V and 5 bases for J; bases not matched to a gene: 10. Per the germline V gene, CDR1 is LGHNA and CDR2 is YNFKEQ. The CDR3 here is CASSQEGARGGVDTQYF. The CDR3 nucleotides read TGTGCCAGCAGCCAAGAAGGTGCTCGGGGGGGAGTAGATACGCAGTATTTT.

The gene calls are TRBV5-1 and TRBJ1-2, with TRBD1 matching 7 bases. V trimming: 4 bases; J trimming: 6 bases; junction bases outside the gene matches: 9. Germline V gene sequence: CDR1 SGHRS, CDR2 YFSETQ. CDR3 length: 14 amino acids. CDR3 coding DNA: TGCGCCAGCAGCGGGTGGGACAGCCACCATGGCTACACCTTC. Protein product: CASSGWDSHHGYTF.

This clonotype showed up just a few times. This CDR3 is CASNPRAPGSPLHF. CDR3 in DNA: TGTGCCAGCAACCCTAGGGCCCCGGGTTCACCCCTCCACTTT. The V gene is TRBV5-5, the J gene TRBJ1-6; D remains ambiguous. The CDR3 has 14 amino acids. V was shortened by 6 bases and J by 9 bases, with 16 bases between the two germline ends. Germline CDR1 reads SGHKS; CDR2 reads YYEKEE (reference sequence).

A remark on this clonotype: One end of the junction does not line up with germline, which may come from a read error. The rearrangement links TRBV6-2 or TRBV6-3 to TRBJ2-5; no clear D gene. This CDR3 is 15 amino acids long. CDR1 MNHEY and CDR2 SVGEGT come from the germline V gene. CDR3 in DNA: TGTGCCAGCAGTTACTCATCTGGAGCCCAGGAGACCCAGTACTTT. It codes for CASSYSSGAQETQYF.

The genes are TRBV5-4 and TRBJ1-1; D unclear. Germline loops: CDR1 SGHNT, CDR2 YYREEE (reference sequence). The CDR3 spans 16 residues. V lost 0 bases and J 1 base, leaving 13 bases between the germline ends. The DNA of the CDR3 is TGTGCCAGCAGCTTGGCCCTGAATTCTCCGAACACTGAAGCTTTCTTT. Encoded protein: CASSLALNSPNTEAFF.

This clonotype was observed many times. The CDR3 region has the DNA TGTGCCAGCAGCGATTCACAGGGGGCAGGGGAGACCCAGTACTTC. Translating it yields CASSDSQGAGETQYF. The rearrangement joins TRBV5-8 to TRBJ2-5, with 9 bases aligning to TRBD1. V lost 4 bases to trimming and J lost 5 bases; unmatched junction nucleotides: 9. The CDR3 is 15 amino acids. Germline-derived CDR1 and CDR2 are SGHTS and YDEGEE.

This clonotype was found many times. The V call is TRBV5-1, the J call TRBJ1-4; 8 nucleotides line up with TRBD1. CDR3 length: 16 amino acids. Germline V gene data show CDR1 as SGHRS and CDR2 as YFSETQ. Trimming at V came to 5 bases and at J to 0 bases, leaving 6 bases not matched to a gene. CDR3 sequence reads: CASSQDRAATNEKLFF. The CDR3 bases are TGCGCCAGCAGTCAGGACAGGGCCGCAACTAATGAAAAACTGTTTTTT.

This clonotype was observed at least ten times. The chain employs TRBV6-5 and TRBJ2-3; 7 bases are a match to TRBD1. V trimming: 6 bases; J trimming: 4 bases; junction bases outside the gene matches: 7. The CDR3 has 14 amino acids. Germline values: CDR1 MNHEY, CDR2 SVGAGI. The DNA for the CDR3 is TGTGCCAGCAGAGACAGGGAATGGGCAGATACGCAGTATTTT. Protein product: CASRDREWADTQYF.

This clonotype was observed a handful of times. The chain has TRBV30 and TRBJ1-1, with D maybe TRBD1 (6 bases). The CDR3 length is 15 residues. Germline V CDR1 and CDR2: GTSNPN, SVGIG (reference sequence). V was cut by 0 bases and J by 4 bases, with 15 bases left in between. CDR3 in amino acids: CAWSVLGGMVTEAFF. In nucleotides, the CDR3 is TGTGCCTGGAGTGTACTGGGGGGCATGGTCACTGAAGCTTTCTTT. The full variable domain, its missing parts supplied by reference TRBV30 and TRBJ1-1, is SQTIHQWPATLVQPVGSPLSLECTVEGTSNPNLYWYRQAAGRGLQLLFYSVGIGQISSEVPQNLSASRPQDRQFILSSKKLLLSDSGFYLCAWSVLGGMVTEAFFGQGTRLTVV.

This clonotype occurred a few times. This chain links TRBV28 with TRBJ2-1; 9 bases agree with TRBD2. CDR1 and CDR2 (germline): MDHEN, SYDVKM. Trimming cost V 7 bases and J 0 bases; bases outside gene matches: 7. The CDR3 has 16 amino acids. In DNA form, the CDR3 reads TGTGCCAGCACCAGCGGGGGGATTAGCTCCTACAATGAGCAGTTCTTC. The encoded protein is CASTSGGISSYNEQFF.

This clonotype was recorded many times. CDR3 in amino acids: CASSERGNEQFF. The CDR3 nucleotides read TGTGCCAGCAGTGAACGGGGGAATGAGCAGTTCTTC. V and J are TRBV6-1 and TRBJ2-1, with D perhaps TRBD2 (6 bases). V lost 2 bases and J 7 bases, leaving 6 bases between the germline ends. The V gene's germline CDR1 is MNHNS and CDR2 SASEGT. CDR3 size: 12 residues.

This clonotype was seen at least ten times. This chain joins TRBV12-3 or TRBV12-4 and TRBJ2-1; no reliable D call. The length of the CDR3 is 11 residues. The V end was cut by 5 bases, the J end by 10 bases, with 9 bases between. The CDR3 sequence: CASSLLDEQFF. Here the CDR3 DNA reads TGTGCCAGCAGTCTTCTTGACGAGCAGTTCTTC.

In DNA form, the CDR3 reads TGCAGTGCGACCGGACTAGCGGGCCTCCGGGAGACCCAGTACTTC. It codes for CSATGLAGLRETQYF. The V and J genes are TRBV20-1 and TRBJ2-5; 11 nucleotides align to TRBD2. Germline CDR1 is DFQATT and CDR2 is SNEGSKA (reference sequence). V dropped 6 bases and J dropped 5; count of bases not matched to a gene: 11. The CDR3 covers 15 residues.

This clonotype was counted only a few times. The J gene is TRBJ2-5, the V gene TRBV6-5; D ambiguous. Trimming stripped 0 bases from V and 1 base from J, with 12 bases between. This CDR3 is built from 16 residues. Looked up from germline, CDR1 is MNHEY and CDR2 is SVGAGI. CDR3 nucleotide sequence: TGTGCCAGCAGTTACTCGAGAGGATGGGTCCAAGAGACCCAGTACTTC. Translated, it gives CASSYSRGWVQETQYF.

This chain connects TRBV7-9 to TRBJ1-5, with D unresolved. Germline values: CDR1 SEHNR, CDR2 FQNEAQ (reference sequence). Trimming pared 7 bases from V and 6 bases from J, leaving 13 bases between. This CDR3 spans 13 amino acids. This CDR3 is CASTRKEGQPQHF. CDR3 nucleotides: TGTGCCAGCACCCGAAAAGAGGGTCAGCCCCAGCATTTT. The full variable domain, its missing parts supplied by reference TRBV7-9 and TRBJ1-5, is DTGVSQNPRHKITKRGQNVTFRCDPISEHNRLYWYRQTLGQGPEFLTYFQNEAQLEKSRLLSDRFSAERPKGSFSTLEIQRTEQGDSAMYLCASTRKEGQPQHFGDGTRLSIL.

This clonotype was seen a handful of times. The chain is built from TRBV9 and TRBJ1-3; D not resolved. Per the germline V gene, CDR1 is SGDLS and CDR2 is YYNGEE. CDR3 length: 16 residues. V was cut by 3 bases and J by 1 base, with 14 bases left in between. CDR3 sequence: CASSATPGGSGNTIYF. The CDR3 bases are TGTGCCAGCAGCGCAACGCCGGGCGGTTCTGGAAACACCATATATTTT.

Many counts were recorded for this clonotype. V usage is TRBV20-1 and J usage is TRBJ1-1, with TRBD1 as a possible D gene (5 bases). The CDR3 length is 15 residues. Germline V gene data show CDR1 as DFQATT and CDR2 as SNEGSKA (reference sequence). V was pared by 6 bases and J by 5 bases, with 22 bases between. Here the CDR3 reads CSAQRDSGWRTEAFF. CDR3 sequence (DNA): TGCAGTGCCCAACGGGACTCCGGGTGGAGGACTGAAGCTTTCTTT.

This chain connects TRBV6-2 or TRBV6-3 to TRBJ2-5; 12 bases agree with TRBD1. V was clipped by 10 bases and J by 11 bases; unmatched bases: 32. The germline V gene encodes CDR1 MNHEY and CDR2 SVGEGT. The CDR3 totals 20 residues. The CDR3 DNA follows: TGTGCCATCTCCGGGACAGGGGGCGGTATACGTGTAGTAGCCAGTCATGTGCAGTACTTC. Its translation: CAISGTGGGIRVVASHVQYF.

The chain recombines TRBV19 with TRBJ1-1; D unclear. Germline assignment: CDR1 LNHDA and CDR2 SQIVND (reference sequence). The V end lost 9 bases, the J end lost 1 base, and 9 bases lay between the germline ends. This CDR3 is built from 12 residues. The CDR3 loop reads CASIIENTEAFF. In nucleotides, the CDR3 is TGTGCCAGCATAATAGAGAACACTGAAGCTTTCTTT.

The chain carries TRBV11-2 and TRBJ1-1; D call uncertain. The CDR3 extends over 14 amino acids. Trimming cost V 5 bases and J 1 base, with 11 bases left between them. Germline V CDR1 and CDR2: SGHAT, FQNNGV. The CDR3 is CASSLSDGNTEAFF. The CDR3 nucleotides read TGTGCCAGCAGCCTAAGTGACGGGAACACTGAAGCTTTCTTT.

This clonotype appeared many times. The rearrangement links TRBV12-3 or TRBV12-4 to TRBJ2-5; D is uncertain. Trimming cost V 3 bases and J 5 bases, with 10 bases left between them. The CDR3 loop spans 13 amino acids. CDR3 bases: TGTGCCAGCAGTTTCGCAGAGTCGGAGACCCAGTACTTC. It specifies CASSFAESETQYF.

At least ten counts were recorded for this clonotype. The gene calls are TRBV7-2 and TRBJ2-5; 9 nucleotides line up with TRBD2. The CDR3 has 16 residues. V shed 2 bases, J shed 1 base, and the junction held 5 bases outside the gene matches. Germline V gene data show CDR1 as SGHTA and CDR2 as FQGNSA. The CDR3 region is CASSLNPTSGQETQYF. The CDR3 bases are TGTGCCAGCAGCTTAAACCCGACTAGCGGCCAAGAGACCCAGTACTTC.

This clonotype has a handful of counts. This chain links TRBV2 with TRBJ2-7; tentatively, D is TRBD2 (5 bases). This CDR3 is built from 13 residues. CDR1 and CDR2 (germline): SNHLY, FYNNEI. Trimming shortened V by 5 bases and J by 7 bases, and 15 bases separated the two germline ends. CDR3 DNA sequence: TGTGCCAGCAGTCCGGGAACGAGGTTTGAGCAGTACTTC. It encodes CASSPGTRFEQYF.

As to this clonotype: One end of the junction fails to match germline, which may point to a read error. V is TRBV20-1 and J is TRBJ2-1; 8 positions agree with TRBD2. CDR1 and CDR2 (germline): DFQATT, SNEGSKA (reference sequence). The CDR3 consists of 16 residues. CDR3 bases: TGTAGTGGGGGGGCTTGGCTAGCGGGCGCCCCGGGGACCCAGTTCTTC. Translating gives CSGGAWLAGAPGTQFF.

This clonotype was observed at least ten times. The J gene is TRBJ2-7, the V gene TRBV3-1; D tentatively fits TRBD1 or TRBD2 (5 bases each). The ends were cut back, 8 bases at V and 2 bases at J, with 16 bases in the middle. This CDR3 has 14 amino acids. Germline V gives CDR1 LGHDT, CDR2 YNNKEL (reference sequence). Written as DNA, the CDR3 is TGTGCCAGCGCCTCGGCGTTGGGGGCCTACGAGCAGTACTTC. It encodes CASASALGAYEQYF.

On this clonotype: A much larger clone differs from this one at a single base, so this may be a read error. J is TRBJ2-7 and V is TRBV4-3; weak D call: TRBD1 (7 bases). Looked up from germline, CDR1 is LGHNA and CDR2 is YSLEER. The V end lost 1 base, the J end lost 7 bases, and 32 bases lay between the germline ends. This CDR3 contains 20 residues. CDR3 region: CASSQGAGGRGLLRSGEQYF. DNA for the CDR3: TGCGCCAGCAGCCAAGGGGCCGGGGGAAGGGGGCTTCTTAGGAGTGGTGAGCAGTACTTC.

This clonotype was observed at least ten times. The chain joins TRBV10-3 to TRBJ1-4; D is unresolved. From germline, CDR1 is ENHRY and CDR2 SYGVKD. With 10 bases removed from V and 6 bases from J, the gap between germline ends came to 27 bases. The CDR3 is 17 residues long. The CDR3 DNA follows: TGTGCCACCGCCTTGGTTGGAGGCGGGATCGGTGATGAAAAACTGTTTTTT. This encodes CATALVGGGIGDEKLFF.

The CDR3 is CASNIQGRGNTEAFF. As DNA, the CDR3 is TGTGCCAGCAATATACAGGGGCGCGGTAACACTGAAGCTTTCTTT. The rearrangement joins TRBV2 to TRBJ1-1, with 7 nucleotides matching TRBD1. The germline V gene encodes CDR1 SNHLY and CDR2 FYNNEI. Trimming took 7 bases from V and 2 from J; bases not matched to a gene: 10. CDR3 length: 15 amino acids.

The rearrangement joins TRBV30 to TRBJ1-5; D may be TRBD1 (6 bases). There are 16 residues in the CDR3. From germline, CDR1 is GTSNPN and CDR2 SVGIG (reference sequence). V lost 0 bases and J 0 bases, leaving 12 bases between the germline ends. CDR3 sequence reads: CAWSVGDIDSNQPQHF. The CDR3 DNA reads as TGTGCCTGGAGTGTGGGGGACATCGATAGCAATCAGCCCCAGCATTTT.